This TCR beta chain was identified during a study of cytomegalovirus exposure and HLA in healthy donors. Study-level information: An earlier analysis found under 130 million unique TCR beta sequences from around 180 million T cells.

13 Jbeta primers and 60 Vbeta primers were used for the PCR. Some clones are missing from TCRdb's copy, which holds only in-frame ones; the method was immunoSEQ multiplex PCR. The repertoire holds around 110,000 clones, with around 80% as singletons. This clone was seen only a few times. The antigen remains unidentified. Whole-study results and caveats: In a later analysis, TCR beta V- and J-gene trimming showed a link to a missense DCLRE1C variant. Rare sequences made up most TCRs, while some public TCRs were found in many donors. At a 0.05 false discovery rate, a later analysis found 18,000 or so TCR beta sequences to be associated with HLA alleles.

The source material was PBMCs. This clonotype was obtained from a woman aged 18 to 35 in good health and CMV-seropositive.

The chain's CDR3 is CASSELAGGNEQFF. As DNA, the CDR3 is TGTGCCAGCAGTGAGCTAGCGGGAGGCAATGAGCAGTTCTTC. V gene TRBV25-1 combines with J gene TRBJ2-1; 11 bases line up with TRBD2. The junction had 1 base not matched to a gene; V was cut back by 3 bases and J by 6 bases. The CDR3 sequence is 14 residues long. Per the germline V gene, CDR1 is MGHDK and CDR2 is SYGVNS.